This T cell receptor beta chain was sequenced in a study of breast tumors, draining lymph nodes, adjacent tissues. TCRdb re-derived calls from the multiplex PCR reads in MiXCR, one entry per CDR3 protein. The data hold approximately 230,000 distinct CDR3 sequences, with around 35% observed a single time. This clonotype was detected ten times or more. Its antigen is undetermined. Samples came from axillary lymph nodes draining the breast cancer. Study observations and caveats: Findings are consistent with lymph node origin and intratumoral expansion of most tumor T cells. Tumor T cell lymph node origin was a supported hypothesis, not proven. Compared with lymph nodes, tumors were less diverse; compared with nontumor tissue, more.

V dropped 0 bases and J dropped 3; count of bases not matched to a gene: 6. From germline, CDR1 is SGDLS and CDR2 YYNGEE. The CDR3 covers 17 residues. Sequenced material: axillary lymph node tissue. The TCR comes from a female donor with breast cancer. Some clones in this sample may be carry-over from other donors' samples. J is TRBJ2-2 and V is TRBV9, with TRBD2 matching over 9 bases. CDR3 in DNA: TGTGCCAGCAGCGTAGGCGCTAGCGGGACGGACACCGGGGAGCTGTTTTTT. Translated: CASSVGASGTDTGELFF.